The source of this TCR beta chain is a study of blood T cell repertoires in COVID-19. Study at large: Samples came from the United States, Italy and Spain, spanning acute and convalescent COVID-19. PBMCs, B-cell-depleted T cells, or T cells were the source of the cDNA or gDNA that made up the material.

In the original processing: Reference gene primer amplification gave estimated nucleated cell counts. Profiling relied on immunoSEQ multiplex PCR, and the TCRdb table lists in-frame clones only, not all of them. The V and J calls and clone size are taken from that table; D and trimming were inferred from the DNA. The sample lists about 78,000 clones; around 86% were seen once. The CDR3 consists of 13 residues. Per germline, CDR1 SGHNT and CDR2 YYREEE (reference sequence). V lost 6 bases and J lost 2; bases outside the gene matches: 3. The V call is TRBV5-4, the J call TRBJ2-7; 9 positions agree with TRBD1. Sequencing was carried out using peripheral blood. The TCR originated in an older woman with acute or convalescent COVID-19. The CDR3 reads CASMRQGAYEQYF. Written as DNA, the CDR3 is TGTGCCAGCATGAGACAGGGGGCCTACGAGCAGTACTTC. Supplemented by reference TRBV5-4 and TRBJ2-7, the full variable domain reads ETGVTQSPTHLIKTRGQQVTLRCSSQSGHNTVSWYQQALGQGPQFIFQYYREEENGRGNFPPRFSGLQFPNYSSELNVNALELDDSALYLCASMRQGAYEQYFGPGTRLTVT.